This T cell receptor beta chain originates from a study of patients and donors after allogeneic stem cell transplantation. There are 15 residues in the CDR3. The germline V gene encodes CDR1 KGHDR and CDR2 SFDVKD. The V and J ends lost 4 bases and 8 bases, in that order; junction bases with no gene match: 11. TCRdb reanalysed the RT-PCR reads using MiXCR and keeps one entry per CDR3 protein. The sample has more than 850,000 distinct CDR3 sequences; approximately 19% are singletons. The TCR sequence derives from a human donor who was either an allogeneic HSCT recipient or a stem cell or donor lymphocyte infusion donor (not recorded which). It is not recorded whose cells these are; they may come from a transplant donor. Sequenced sample: blood, either unsorted or a sorted T cell fraction (not recorded which). The chain uses TRBV24-1 and TRBJ1-2; 8 bases line up with TRBD1. CDR3 sequence: CATSDQGQVEGGYTF. The CDR3 DNA sequence: TGTGCCACCAGTGACCAGGGACAGGTGGAGGGAGGCTACACCTTC.